Listed below are T cell receptor beta chains from one sample, sequenced in a study of blood T cell repertoires in COVID-19. Assay used: immunoSEQ multiplex PCR; TCRdb lists only in-frame clones, some missing. The table shows some 50,000 clones, with over 80% occurring only once. Source material: peripheral blood. The source of these receptors is a woman aged 80 or over with COVID-19, enrolled during active disease. The CDR3 runs from the conserved cysteine through the conserved F or W. The D gene is left open where the match is weak. Expanded clones are given a class, and other clones once, few, many or no size at all.

TRBJ1-5	.	TRBV6-5	.	CASSLRDTNQPQHF	TGTGCCAGCAGTTTAAGGGACACCAATCAGCCCCAGCATTTT
TRBJ2-7	.	TRBV27	.	CASRLHGVSSEQYF	TGTGCCAGCAGACTACACGGGGTTTCGTCCGAGCAGTACTTC
TRBJ2-3	.	TRBV3-1/TRBV3-2	TRBD2	CASSQVMGGGADTQYF	TGTGCCAGCAGCCAAGTGATGGGCGGGGGGGCGGATACGCAGTATTTT
TRBJ2-1	few	TRBV25-1	.	CASSPFEGTRYNEQFF	TGTGCCAGCAGCCCGTTCGAGGGGACACGTTACAATGAGCAGTTCTTC
TRBJ1-3	.	TRBV28	.	CASSSYRDKSGNTIYF	TGTGCCAGCAGTTCGTACCGGGACAAGTCTGGAAACACCATATATTTT
TRBJ2-7	.	TRBV7-4	TRBD1	CASSLAPGQPRGSYEQYF	TGTGCCAGCAGCTTAGCCCCGGGACAGCCAAGGGGCTCCTACGAGCAGTACTTC
TRBJ2-5	.	TRBV5-6	TRBD1	CASSLLPGGKETQYF	TGTGCCAGCAGCTTGCTCCCAGGGGGCAAAGAGACCCAGTACTTC
TRBJ1-2	.	TRBV27	.	CASAGGRSYYGYTF	TGTGCCAGCGCCGGGGGGCGCAGCTACTATGGCTACACCTTC
TRBJ2-3	.	TRBV9	TRBD2	CASSLRTSGSPDTQYF	TGTGCCAGCAGCTTAAGGACTAGCGGGAGTCCAGATACGCAGTATTTT
TRBJ2-5	.	TRBV23-1	.	CASSRGREEETQYF	TGCGCCAGCAGTCGTGGCAGGGAAGAAGAGACCCAGTACTTC
TRBJ1-6	.	TRBV5-4	TRBD1	CASSLTGKRSPLHF	TGTGCCAGCAGCCTGACAGGGAAGCGTTCACCCCTCCACTTT
TRBJ1-2	.	TRBV2	TRBD1	CASSDLGQGIDGYTF	TGTGCCAGCAGTGATTTGGGACAGGGGATCGATGGCTACACCTTC
TRBJ1-1	.	TRBV5-1	TRBD1	CASSPIGQGFEAFF	TGCGCCAGCAGCCCGATAGGACAGGGCTTTGAAGCTTTCTTT
TRBJ2-1	.	TRBV7-8	TRBD2	CASSLGEGEQFF	TGTGCCAGCAGCCTAGGGGAGGGTGAGCAGTTCTTC
TRBJ2-5	.	TRBV28	TRBD1	CASSSSDRVYGETQYF	TGTGCCAGCAGTTCTTCCGACAGGGTTTATGGAGAGACCCAGTACTTC
TRBJ2-5	once	TRBV30	TRBD2	CAWSRGGTETQYF	TGTGCCTGGAGTCGCGGGGGGACGGAGACCCAGTACTTC
TRBJ1-5	.	TRBV28	TRBD1	CASSLLGRGFVQPQHF	TGTGCCAGCAGTTTATTAGGCAGGGGGTTTGTTCAGCCCCAGCATTTT
TRBJ2-1	.	TRBV27	TRBD1	CASSFEGQLYNEQFF	TGTGCCAGCAGTTTCGAGGGACAGCTCTACAATGAGCAGTTCTTC
TRBJ1-4	.	TRBV12-1	.	CASSALSKMNEKLFF	TGTGCCAGCAGCGCCCTCAGTAAAATGAATGAAAAACTGTTTTTT
TRBJ1-2	.	TRBV2	TRBD1	CASRIQGGGLYGYTF	TGTGCCAGCAGAATCCAGGGGGGCGGACTGTATGGCTACACCTTC
TRBJ2-1	.	TRBV3-1/TRBV3-2	TRBD1	CASSQARSQGEFF	TGTGCCAGCAGCCAAGCGAGAAGCCAGGGGGAGTTCTTC
TRBJ2-1	.	TRBV18	TRBD1	CASSPPTGGSYNEQFF	TGTGCCAGCTCACCACCGACAGGGGGCTCCTACAATGAGCAGTTCTTC
TRBJ2-2	.	TRBV27	.	CASSHGTGNTGELFF	TGTGCCAGCAGTCATGGAACAGGGAACACCGGGGAGCTGTTTTTT
TRBJ1-1	.	TRBV6-6	.	CASTPGHPNTEAFF	TGTGCCAGCACTCCGGGACACCCGAACACTGAAGCTTTCTTT
TRBJ1-1	.	TRBV6-5	.	CASTDFEAFF	TGTGCCAGCACAGACTTCGAAGCTTTCTTT
TRBJ2-5	.	TRBV7-9	TRBD1	CASSLTGAPWETQYF	TGTGCCAGCAGCTTGACAGGGGCTCCCTGGGAGACCCAGTACTTC
TRBJ1-4	.	TRBV18	.	CASSPPGRGKEKLFF	TGTGCCAGCTCACCACCCGGCAGGGGAAAGGAAAAACTGTTTTTT
TRBJ2-1	.	TRBV2	.	CASSMPRGDEQFF	TGTGCCAGCAGTATGCCCAGGGGTGATGAGCAGTTCTTC
TRBJ2-7	once	TRBV5-4	TRBD2	CASSSRLAGEQYF	TGTGCCAGCAGCTCCCGACTAGCGGGCGAGCAGTACTTC
TRBJ1-2	once	TRBV6-5	TRBD1	CASSYSRGQGIGYTF	TGTGCCAGCAGTTACTCGAGGGGACAGGGGATCGGCTACACCTTC
TRBJ1-2	.	TRBV28	.	CASGAGYTF	TGTGCCAGCGGGGCCGGCTACACCTTC
TRBJ2-2	.	TRBV5-8	TRBD1	CASITRGLRSGELFF	TGTGCCAGCATCACCAGGGGGCTTAGGTCCGGGGAGCTGTTTTTT
TRBJ1-5	.	TRBV28	.	CASRPPGHINQPQHF	TGTGCCAGCAGACCCCCGGGACATATCAATCAGCCCCAGCATTTT
TRBJ1-2	.	TRBV6-5	.	CASSYSGNYGYTF	TGTGCCAGCAGTTATTCAGGGAACTATGGCTACACCTTC
TRBJ1-5	.	TRBV7-9	TRBD1	CASSLYTSGTVHQPQHF	TGTGCCAGCAGCCTATACACTTCCGGGACAGTCCATCAGCCCCAGCATTTT